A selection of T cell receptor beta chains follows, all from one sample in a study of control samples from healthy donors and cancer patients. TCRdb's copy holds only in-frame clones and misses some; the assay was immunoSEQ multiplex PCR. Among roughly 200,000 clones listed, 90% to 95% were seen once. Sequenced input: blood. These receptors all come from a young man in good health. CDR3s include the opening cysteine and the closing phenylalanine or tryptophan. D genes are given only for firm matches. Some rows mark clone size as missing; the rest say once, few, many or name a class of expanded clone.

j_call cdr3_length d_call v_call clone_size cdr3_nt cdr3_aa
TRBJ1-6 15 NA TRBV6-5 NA TGTGCCAGCAGATTAGGGGACCTTTATAATTCACCCCTCCACTTT CASRLGDLYNSPLHF
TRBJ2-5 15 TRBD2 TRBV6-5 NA TGTGCCAGCACCACCTTTGGCGGGGGGGAAGAGACCCAGTACTTC CASTTFGGGEETQYF
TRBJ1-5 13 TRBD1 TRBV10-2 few TGCGCCAGCAGTGAGGGACAGGCTCAGCCCCAGCATTTT CASSEGQAQPQHF
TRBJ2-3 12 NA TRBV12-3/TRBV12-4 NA TGTGCCATTAGTCCGGGCCCTGATACGCAGTATTTT CAISPGPDTQYF
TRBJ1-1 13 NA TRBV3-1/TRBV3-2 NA TGTGCCAGCAGCCAAACCAGGGTGACTGAAGCTTTCTTT CASSQTRVTEAFF
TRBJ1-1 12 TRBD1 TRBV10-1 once TGCGCCAGTCCAAGGGAGAGGGGGCAAGCTTTCTTT CASPRERGQAFF
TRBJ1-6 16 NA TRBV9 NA TGTGCCAGCAGCGCAGACCCGGGCCTCAGGAATTCACCCCTCCACTTT CASSADPGLRNSPLHF
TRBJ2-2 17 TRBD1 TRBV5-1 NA TGCGCCAGCAGCTTCACCTGGACAGGGAAACTTACCGGGGAGCTGTTTTTT CASSFTWTGKLTGELFF
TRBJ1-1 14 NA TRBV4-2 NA TGTGCCAGCAGCCAAGAGGCAGCTATTGGTGAAGCTTTCTTT CASSQEAAIGEAFF
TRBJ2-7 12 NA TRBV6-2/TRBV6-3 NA TGTGCCAGCAGTTACCCACACTACGAGCAGTACTTC CASSYPHYEQYF
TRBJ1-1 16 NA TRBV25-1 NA TGTGCCAGCAAGCGGCAGGGAAGAGGCATGAACACTGAAGCTTTCTTT CASKRQGRGMNTEAFF
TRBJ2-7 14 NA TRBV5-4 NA TGTGCCAGCAGCTTGGTCGGGAGCCCCTACGAGCAGTACTTC CASSLVGSPYEQYF
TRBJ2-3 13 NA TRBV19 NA TGTGCCAGTAGTAGCGGGGTGACTGATACGCAGTATTTT CASSSGVTDTQYF
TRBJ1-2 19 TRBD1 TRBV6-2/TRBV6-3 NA TGTGCCAGCAGTTACCCCCAAGGGACAGGGGACCCTTTTAACTATGGCTACACCTTC CASSYPQGTGDPFNYGYTF
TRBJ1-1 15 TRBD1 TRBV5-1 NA TGCGCCAGCAGCTTTGGACAGGGTGGAGGCACTGAAGCTTTCTTT CASSFGQGGGTEAFF
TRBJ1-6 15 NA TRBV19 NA TGTGCCAGTAGGACGGACAGCTCCTATAATTCACCCCTCCACTTT CASRTDSSYNSPLHF
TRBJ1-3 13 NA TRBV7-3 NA TGTGCCAGCAGCGCGGACATAGGAAACACCATATATTTT CASSADIGNTIYF
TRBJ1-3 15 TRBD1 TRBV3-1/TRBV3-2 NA TGTGCCAGCAGCCAAGTAGACAGGGTTGGAAACACCATATATTTT CASSQVDRVGNTIYF